Listed here are 24 T cell receptor beta chains from one sample, sequenced in a study of blood T cell repertoires in COVID-19. TCRdb keeps only in-frame clones here, not all; method: immunoSEQ multiplex PCR. This table holds about 38,000 clones, about 85% found once. Sequences were obtained from peripheral blood. All receptors derive from a man aged 55 to 70 with COVID-19, enrolled during active disease.

This clone was detected once. V and J are TRBV18 and TRBJ2-7, with 7 bases lining up with TRBD1. The junction had 3 bases not matched to a gene; V was cut back by 3 bases and J by 4 bases. CDR1 is KGHSH and CDR2 is LQKENI in the germline V gene. The CDR3 runs to 13 residues. The chain's CDR3 is CASSPQTGYEQYF. CDR3 nucleotide sequence: TGTGCCAGCTCACCCCAGACAGGGTACGAGCAGTACTTC.

The chain has TRBV29-1 and TRBJ2-3, with 8 bases identical to TRBD2. There are 16 residues in the CDR3. Germline assignment: CDR1 SQVTM and CDR2 ANQGSEA. Unmatched junction bases numbered 6, after V lost 0 bases and J lost 1 base. In DNA form, the CDR3 reads TGCAGCGTTGAAGATCGGGCTAGCGGGCGCACAGATACGCAGTATTTT. Translated: CSVEDRASGRTDTQYF.

This chain links TRBV14 with TRBJ1-6, with TRBD1 identical over 9 bases. V was pared by 1 base and J by 6 bases, with 1 base of the junction left unmatched. The CDR3 spans 15 residues. Germline lookup yields CDR1 SGHDN and CDR2 FVKESK. Here the CDR3 reads CASSQGQGVNSPLHF. The CDR3 DNA is TGTGCCAGCAGCCAAGGACAGGGGGTTAATTCACCCCTCCACTTT.

The chain links TRBV6-2 or TRBV6-3 to TRBJ1-2; TRBD1 matches at 7 bases. The CDR3 sequence is 15 residues long. Germline CDR1 is MNHEY and CDR2 is SVGEGT. The trim removed 2 bases at V and 3 bases at J, leaving 6 bases unmatched. The CDR3 is CASSYGRGYDYGYTF. The CDR3 region has the DNA TGTGCCAGCAGTTACGGCAGGGGGTATGACTATGGCTACACCTTC.

The V gene is TRBV2, the J gene TRBJ2-2; D may be TRBD2 (5 bases). The CDR3 runs to 14 residues. The V end lost 7 bases, the J end lost 1 base, and 10 bases lay between the germline ends. Germline V lookup: CDR1 SNHLY, CDR2 FYNNEI. CDR3 coding DNA: TGTGCCAGCACCCAAGGAGGGAACACCGGGGAGCTGTTTTTT. Translating gives CASTQGGNTGELFF.

This sequence joins TRBV12-3 or TRBV12-4 and TRBJ2-1, with 7 bases that match TRBD2. The CDR3 runs 13 residues. J gave up 10 bases and V 4 bases, and 7 bases lay outside the gene matches. The CDR3 region is CASSWGGPGEQFF. The CDR3 coding sequence is TGTGCCAGCAGTTGGGGAGGGCCAGGGGAGCAGTTCTTC.

The gene calls are TRBV9 and TRBJ1-1, with 7 bases that match TRBD1. CDR1 SGDLS and CDR2 YYNGEE come from the germline V gene. Unmatched junction bases numbered 9, after V lost 0 bases and J lost 7 bases. CDR3 size: 15 residues. CDR3 nucleotides: TGTGCCAGCAGCGTAGCGGCAGGGGGAATAAGTGAAGCTTTCTTT. The encoded protein is CASSVAAGGISEAFF.

The chain uses TRBV30 and TRBJ2-7; weak D call: TRBD1 (6 bases). V lost 0 bases to trimming and J lost 5 bases, with 11 bases between them. Germline CDR1 reads GTSNPN; CDR2 reads SVGIG (reference sequence). The CDR3 has 13 residues. CDR3 sequence reads: CAWSVVRGNEQYF. The CDR3 DNA sequence: TGTGCCTGGAGTGTCGTCAGGGGCAACGAGCAGTACTTC.

This chain uses TRBV7-2 with TRBJ1-1, with a possible D match to TRBD1 (5 bases). The length of the CDR3 is 17 residues. Germline V gives CDR1 SGHTA, CDR2 FQGNSA. Trimming removed 3 bases from V and 0 bases from J, with 17 bases in between. The CDR3 DNA is TGTGCCAGCAGCTTGGGTGGGGCGCGAGGAGTGAACACTGAAGCTTTCTTT. Protein: CASSLGGARGVNTEAFF. Using reference TRBV7-2 and TRBJ1-1 for the parts outside the CDR3, the full variable domain is GAGVSQSPSNKVTEKGKDVELRCDPISGHTALYWYRQSLGQGLEFLIYFQGNSAPDKSGLPSDRFSAERTGGSVSTLTIQRTQQEDSAVYLCASSLGGARGVNTEAFFGQGTRLTVV.

The chain carries TRBV3-1 (or the pseudogene TRBV3-2) and TRBJ1-5, with TRBD1 as a possible D gene (5 bases). The CDR3 covers 15 residues. Germline V lookup: CDR1 LGHDT, CDR2 YNNKEL (reference sequence). V lost 1 base and J 4 bases, leaving 11 bases between the germline ends. The CDR3 spells CASSQGGPGNQPQHF. Written as DNA, the CDR3 is TGTGCCAGCAGCCAAGGGGGCCCCGGGAATCAGCCCCAGCATTTT.

The chain combines TRBV5-1 with TRBJ2-1; 7 bases agree with TRBD2. Germline-derived CDR1 and CDR2 are SGHRS and YFSETQ. V shed 3 bases and J 2 bases; nucleotides not matched to a gene: 5. CDR3 length: 15 residues. DNA for the CDR3: TGCGCCAGCAGCTCCACTAGCGAAACCTACAATGAGCAGTTCTTC. Protein product: CASSSTSETYNEQFF.

The chain combines TRBV5-1 with TRBJ2-7; TRBD2 is a possible D gene (5 bases). V lost 1 base, J lost 5 bases, and 19 bases lay in between. Looked up from germline, CDR1 is SGHRS and CDR2 is YFSETQ. The CDR3 runs to 16 residues. CDR3 DNA sequence: TGCGCCAGCAGCTTGTGGGAGTTGGGCTCGATCCACGAGCAGTACTTC. Its protein is CASSLWELGSIHEQYF.

The rearrangement links TRBV30 to TRBJ1-4; TRBD1 matches at 10 bases. CDR1 is GTSNPN, CDR2 SVGIG, per germline (reference sequence). The J segment lost 7 bases and the V segment lost 1 base, leaving 6 bases of the junction unmatched. This CDR3 is 15 amino acids long. CDR3 in amino acids: CAWSAPRDRGEKLFF. The CDR3 DNA is TGTGCCTGGAGTGCCCCCCGGGACAGGGGTGAAAAACTGTTTTTT.

The J gene is TRBJ2-5, the V gene TRBV13, with D perhaps TRBD2 (5 bases). Trimming took 4 bases from V and 9 from J, leaving 24 bases between them. The length of the CDR3 is 16 residues. The germline CDR1 and CDR2 sequences are PRHDT and FYEKMQ (reference sequence). The CDR3 here is CASSSNAGYKLRAQYF. Written as DNA, the CDR3 is TGTGCCAGCAGCTCAAACGCCGGATACAAGTTGAGGGCCCAGTACTTC. Full variable domain (rest looked up from reference TRBV13 and TRBJ2-5): AAGVIQSPRHLIKEKRETATLKCYPIPRHDTVYWYQQGPGQDPQFLISFYEKMQSDKGSIPDRFSAQQFSDYHSELNMSSLELGDSALYFCASSSNAGYKLRAQYFGPGTRLLVL.

J is TRBJ2-7 and V is TRBV4-1; TRBD1 matches at 8 bases. The V gene's germline CDR1 is MGHRA and CDR2 YSYEKL. The trim removed 1 base at V and 3 bases at J, leaving 8 bases unmatched. This CDR3 region has 16 residues. CDR3 protein: CASSQGPGQAGYEQYF. CDR3 sequence (DNA): TGCGCCAGCAGCCAAGGGCCGGGACAGGCTGGCTACGAGCAGTACTTC.

The rearrangement links TRBV2 to TRBJ2-5; 7 bases align to TRBD2. From germline, CDR1 is SNHLY and CDR2 FYNNEI. After removal of 1 base from V and 1 base from J, the junction contained 3 bases not matched to a gene. The CDR3 has 15 residues. The CDR3 nucleotides are TGTGCCAGCAGTGAAGGCGGGAGCTTCCAAGAGACCCAGTACTTC. This sequence encodes CASSEGGSFQETQYF. The full variable domain, with the rest looked up from reference TRBV2 and TRBJ2-5, is EPEVTQTPSHQVTQMGQEVILRCVPISNHLYFYWYRQILGQKVEFLVSFYNNEISEKSEIFDDQFSVERPDGSNFTLKIRSTKLEDSAMYFCASSEGGSFQETQYFGPGTRLLVL.

This clone was detected only a few times. The chain uses TRBV9 and TRBJ2-1; 7 nucleotides agree with TRBD2. The CDR3 sequence is 13 residues long. After removal of 3 bases from V and 10 bases from J, the junction contained 7 bases not matched to a gene. In germline, CDR1 is SGDLS, CDR2 YYNGEE. The CDR3 here is CASSDLADQEQFF. The CDR3, as DNA: TGTGCCAGCAGCGACCTAGCGGACCAAGAGCAGTTCTTC.

The chain has TRBV27 and TRBJ2-7; D unresolved. Deletions cut 0 bases from V and 2 bases from J, with 5 bases between. Germline values: CDR1 MNHEY, CDR2 SMNVEV (reference sequence). The length of the CDR3 is 13 residues. The CDR3 nucleotides read TGTGCCAGCAGTTTATCGGCCACCTACGAGCAGTACTTC. Its translation is CASSLSATYEQYF.

This chain links TRBV27 with TRBJ2-3; D perhaps matches TRBD1 (5 bases). V lost 2 bases and J 3 bases, leaving 9 bases between the germline ends. The CDR3 consists of 14 residues. Germline-derived CDR1 and CDR2 are MNHEY and SMNVEV (reference sequence). CDR3 coding DNA: TGTGCCAGCAGTTTACAGGGATGGACAGATACGCAGTATTTT. This gives the protein CASSLQGWTDTQYF.

J is TRBJ1-5 and V is TRBV7-9, with D possibly being TRBD1 (5 bases). CDR3 length: 15 amino acids. Trimming stripped 5 bases from V and 3 bases from J, with 14 bases between. The germline V gene has CDR1 SEHNR and CDR2 FQNEAQ (reference sequence). Written as DNA, the CDR3 is TGTGCCAGCAGCCTAGACAGAAACCTCAATCAGCCCCAGCATTTT. Protein: CASSLDRNLNQPQHF.

V gene TRBV28 combines with J gene TRBJ2-1, with 8 bases aligning to TRBD2. J gave up 0 bases and V 8 bases, and 9 bases lay outside the gene matches. The CDR3 sequence is 16 residues long. Germline CDR1 and CDR2: MDHEN and SYDVKM. DNA of the CDR3: TGTGCCAGCCTGTCCACTAGCGGCTCCTCCTACAATGAGCAGTTCTTC. The encoded protein is CASLSTSGSSYNEQFF.

The chain employs TRBV30 and TRBJ2-2, with D unresolved. V was clipped by 2 bases and J by 2 bases, with 6 bases between them. The germline V gene has CDR1 GTSNPN and CDR2 SVGIG (reference sequence). The length of the CDR3 is 13 residues. The CDR3 region is CAWSPSNTGELFF. In DNA, the CDR3 is TGTGCCTGGAGTCCCTCCAACACCGGGGAGCTGTTTTTT.

A single count supports this clone. The chain recombines TRBV6-1 with TRBJ1-2; the D is unclear. V gave up 0 bases and J gave up 3 bases, with 14 bases separating them. This CDR3 has 16 amino acids. Germline V gives CDR1 MNHNS, CDR2 SASEGT. The CDR3 is CASSEAGGWAHYGYTF. The CDR3 DNA sequence: TGTGCCAGCAGTGAAGCTGGCGGGTGGGCACACTATGGCTACACCTTC.

The chain recombines TRBV19 with TRBJ1-1; D not certain. Germline-derived CDR1 and CDR2 are LNHDA and SQIVND (reference sequence). The V end was cut by 5 bases, the J end by 5 bases, with 12 bases between. The CDR3 totals 13 residues. The CDR3 nucleotides are TGTGCCAGTAGTGGTCACCTGAGGACTGAAGCTTTCTTT. Amino acid sequence: CASSGHLRTEAFF.